Given below is one T cell receptor (beta chain) in context. The antigen is unknown. The targeted sequencing depth was 1 in 200,000 to 1 in 1 million T cells. Assay used: immunoSEQ multiplex PCR; TCRdb lists only in-frame clones, some missing. The sample shows tens of thousands of clones, approximately 87% of them seen only once. This sample was included in a study of cytotoxic CD8 clonotypes in ibrutinib-treated CLL. About the research overall: Response specimens were obtained following a median treatment duration of approximately 12 months, with a range of 6 to 36. Sequencing produced an average of about 260,000 productive templates and 85,000 to 100,000 productive rearrangements per sample. Study results and limitations: Among the clonotypes, public ones were uncommon and contracted or held stable on treatment.

The CDR3 loop spans 17 amino acids. V lost 0 bases to trimming and J lost 5 bases, with 16 bases between them. Per germline, CDR1 LGHNA and CDR2 YSLEER. The chain links TRBV4-3 to TRBJ1-4, with TRBD1 as a possible D gene (5 bases). The sequence was obtained from a human donor with chronic lymphocytic leukemia. The input for sequencing was PBMCs, taken after 24 months of ibrutinib treatment. CDR3 loop: CASSQDPMGPLNEKLFF. CDR3 DNA: TGCGCCAGCAGCCAAGATCCTATGGGGCCGCTAAATGAAAAACTGTTTTTT.